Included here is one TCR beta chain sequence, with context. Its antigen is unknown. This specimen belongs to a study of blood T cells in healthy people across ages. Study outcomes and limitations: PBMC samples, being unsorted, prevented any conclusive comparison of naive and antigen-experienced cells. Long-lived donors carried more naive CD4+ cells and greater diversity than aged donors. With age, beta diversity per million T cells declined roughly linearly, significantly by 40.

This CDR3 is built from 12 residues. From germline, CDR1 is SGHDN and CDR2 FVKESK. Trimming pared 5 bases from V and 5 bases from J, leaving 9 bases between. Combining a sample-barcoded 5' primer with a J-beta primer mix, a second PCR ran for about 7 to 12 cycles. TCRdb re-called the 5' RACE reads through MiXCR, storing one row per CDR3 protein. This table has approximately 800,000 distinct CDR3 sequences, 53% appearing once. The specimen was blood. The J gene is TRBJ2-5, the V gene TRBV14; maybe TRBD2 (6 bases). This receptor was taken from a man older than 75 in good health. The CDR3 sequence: CASSDGGETQYF. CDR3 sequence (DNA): TGTGCCAGCAGCGACGGAGGGGAGACCCAGTACTTC.